This TCR beta chain emerged from a study of T cells after yellow fever vaccination. V lost 0 bases to trimming and J lost 4 bases, with 10 bases between them. CDR1 is DFQATT and CDR2 is SNEGSKA in the germline V gene (reference sequence). The CDR3 length is 13 residues. General study points: Repertoires obtained by FACS sorting could include abundant clonotypes that entered as contaminants from the bulk population. The study found a weaker secondary response that peaked faster, day 5 versus 15. Clones that expanded after primary vaccination mostly reappeared after the booster (just under 98% CD4, around 87% CD8).

Generation of TCR cDNA used 5'RACE template switching (which added a universal primer site and UMIs). TCRdb re-called the 5' RACE reads with MiXCR, one entry per CDR3 protein. This table has approximately 85,000 distinct CDR3 sequences, roughly 13% appearing once. The material sequenced was CD8+ T cells not binding an NS4B(214-222) dextramer, sorted from PBMCs, taken roughly 23 days after the first yellow fever vaccination. The chain recombines TRBV20-1 with TRBJ2-7; no definite D call. This TCR was recovered from a man between 18 and 35 years old who received the YFV17D yellow fever vaccine. The CDR3 spells CSAREDRSYEQYF. CDR3 coding DNA: TGCAGTGCTAGAGAGGACCGATCTTACGAGCAGTACTTC.